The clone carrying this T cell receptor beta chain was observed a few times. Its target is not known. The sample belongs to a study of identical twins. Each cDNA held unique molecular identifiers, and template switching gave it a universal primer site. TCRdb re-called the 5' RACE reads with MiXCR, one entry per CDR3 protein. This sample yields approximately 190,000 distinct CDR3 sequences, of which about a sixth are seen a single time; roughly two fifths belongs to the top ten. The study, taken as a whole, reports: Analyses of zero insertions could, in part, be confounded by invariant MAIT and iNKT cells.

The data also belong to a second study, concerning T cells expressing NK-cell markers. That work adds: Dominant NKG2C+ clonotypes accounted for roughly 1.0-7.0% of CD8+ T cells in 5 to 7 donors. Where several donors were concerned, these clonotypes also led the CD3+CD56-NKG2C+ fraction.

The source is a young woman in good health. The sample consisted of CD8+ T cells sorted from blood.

For the CDR3, the DNA is TGTGCCAGCAGTTTAAATAGCGGGAGGCTCAATGAGCAGTTCTTC. Its translation: CASSLNSGRLNEQFF. The chain carries TRBV12-3 or TRBV12-4 and TRBJ2-1; 10 positions agree with TRBD2. V dropped 2 bases and J dropped 6; count of bases not matched to a gene: 4. CDR3 size: 15 residues.